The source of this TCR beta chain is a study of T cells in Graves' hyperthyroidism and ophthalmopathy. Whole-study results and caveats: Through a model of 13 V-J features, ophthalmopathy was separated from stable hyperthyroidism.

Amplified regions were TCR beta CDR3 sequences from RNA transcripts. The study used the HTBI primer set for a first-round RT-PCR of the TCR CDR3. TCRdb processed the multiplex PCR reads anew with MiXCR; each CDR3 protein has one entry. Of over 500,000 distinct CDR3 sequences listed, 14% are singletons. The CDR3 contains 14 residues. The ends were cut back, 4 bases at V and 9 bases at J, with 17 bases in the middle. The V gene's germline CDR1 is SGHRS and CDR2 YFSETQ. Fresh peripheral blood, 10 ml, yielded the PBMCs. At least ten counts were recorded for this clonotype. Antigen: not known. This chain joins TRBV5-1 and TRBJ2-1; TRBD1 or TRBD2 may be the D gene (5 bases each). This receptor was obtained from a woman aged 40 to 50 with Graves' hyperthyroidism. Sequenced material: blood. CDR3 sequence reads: CASSPGTRTGEQFF. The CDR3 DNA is TGCGCCAGCAGCCCCGGGACCAGAACCGGTGAGCAGTTCTTC.